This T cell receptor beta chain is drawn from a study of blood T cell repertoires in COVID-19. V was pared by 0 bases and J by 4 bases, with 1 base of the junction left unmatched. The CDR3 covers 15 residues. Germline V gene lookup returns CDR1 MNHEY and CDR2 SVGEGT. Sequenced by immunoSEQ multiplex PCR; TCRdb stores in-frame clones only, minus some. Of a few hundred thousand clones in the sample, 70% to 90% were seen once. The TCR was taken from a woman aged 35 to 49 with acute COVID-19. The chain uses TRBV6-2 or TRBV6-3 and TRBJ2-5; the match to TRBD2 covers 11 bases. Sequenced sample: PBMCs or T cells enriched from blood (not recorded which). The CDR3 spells CASSYSGLAGETQYF. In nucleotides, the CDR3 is TGTGCCAGCAGTTACTCCGGACTAGCGGGAGAGACCCAGTACTTC.